This TCR beta chain was identified during a study of CD8 T cells in Susac syndrome. Only a few counts were recorded for this clonotype. Reverse transcription of roughly 0.5 to 1 ug RNA was carried out with random hexamers. An immunoSEQ multiplex PCR amplified TCR beta CDR3 over 54 Vbeta and 13 Jbeta. TCRdb reanalysed the immunoSEQ multiplex PCR reads using MiXCR and keeps one entry per CDR3 protein. The table lists about 200,000 distinct CDR3 sequences, approximately 94% of them singletons. It was negative isolation that provided the CD8+ and CD4+ T cells, whereas TEMRA cells were enriched by FACS. CDR1 is SGHNT and CDR2 is YYREEE in the germline V gene (reference sequence). This CDR3 is 15 amino acids long. After removal of 1 base from V and 0 bases from J, the junction contained 1 base not matched to a gene.

This TCR derives from a human donor in good health. Sequencing used CD4+ T cells from PBMCs. The chain employs TRBV5-4 and TRBJ1-5; TRBD1 aligns across 7 bases. The CDR3 DNA reads TGTGCCAGCAGCTTGACAGGGGATAGCAATCAGCCCCAGCATTTT. This sequence encodes CASSLTGDSNQPQHF.